These 14 T cell receptor beta chains share one sample of origin, sequenced in a study of blood T cell repertoires in COVID-19. Measured with immunoSEQ multiplex PCR; TCRdb has only the in-frame clones, and not every one. The sample shows some 180,000 clones, 85% of them seen only once. Sequenced: peripheral blood. These receptors were obtained from a woman in her fifties or sixties with acute or convalescent COVID-19.

The rearrangement joins TRBV11-2 to TRBJ1-2; D gene unclear. Germline CDR1 SGHAT, CDR2 FQNNGV. CDR3 length: 12 residues. V dropped 0 bases and J dropped 8 bases, with 7 bases sitting between them. The CDR3 bases are TGTGCCAGCAGCTTAGACGGAGCCGGCTACACCTTC. Translating gives CASSLDGAGYTF.

This clone was seen once. The chain is built from TRBV28 and TRBJ1-3; D uncertain. Trimming removed 4 bases from V and 0 bases from J, with 13 bases in between. There are 16 residues in the CDR3. Germline CDR1 is MDHEN and CDR2 is SYDVKM. CDR3 sequence reads: CASSWSAGVSGNTIYF. The CDR3 bases are TGTGCCAGCAGTTGGTCCGCCGGGGTCTCTGGAAACACCATATATTTT.

CDR3 amino acids: CASSSRSGTGRNTIYF. DNA for the CDR3: TGTGCCAGCAGCTCCCGCTCCGGGACAGGGAGAAACACCATATATTTT. The V gene is TRBV7-9, the J gene TRBJ1-3; 9 nucleotides line up with TRBD1. The V segment lost 4 bases and the J segment 5 bases; nucleotides outside the gene matches: 9. CDR3 length equals 16 residues. Germline values: CDR1 SEHNR, CDR2 FQNEAQ (reference sequence).

The chain combines TRBV15 with TRBJ2-3, with a possible D match to TRBD2 (7 bases). The ends were cut back, 5 bases at V and 2 bases at J, with 14 bases in the middle. The CDR3 is made up of 15 amino acids. Germline CDR1 LNHNV, CDR2 YYDKDF (reference sequence). The CDR3 is CATSGGGQPTDTQYF. CDR3 in DNA: TGTGCCACCAGCGGGGGGGGCCAACCCACAGATACGCAGTATTTT.

This chain uses TRBV20-1 with TRBJ2-7; 7 nucleotides line up with TRBD1. Losses at the gene ends were 3 bases for V and 4 bases for J; bases not matched to a gene: 12. The CDR3 has 15 residues. CDR1 DFQATT and CDR2 SNEGSKA come from the germline V gene (reference sequence). The CDR3, as DNA: TGCAGTGCTAGTTCCACAGGGGTCCTCAGGTACGAGCAGTACTTC. It yields the protein CSASSTGVLRYEQYF.

Comments on this clone: Other DNA sequences in the sample encode the same CDR3. This chain's CDR3 is CASSLSGSGNEQFF. The CDR3 DNA reads as TGCGCCAGCAGCCTTAGCGGGAGCGGGAATGAGCAGTTCTTC. The chain couples TRBV10-2 to TRBJ2-1, with TRBD2 matching 9 bases. CDR3 length equals 14 residues. Germline V gene sequence: CDR1 WSHSY, CDR2 SAAADI. V lost 6 bases to trimming and J lost 7 bases; unmatched junction nucleotides: 7.

Concerning this clone: The sample carries other DNA sequences with the same CDR3. The rearrangement links TRBV2 to TRBJ1-2; D uncertain. The germline V and J ends were trimmed by 4 bases and 4 bases, with 10 bases remaining between them. The V gene's germline CDR1 is SNHLY and CDR2 FYNNEI. The CDR3 is 13 residues long. The CDR3 coding sequence is TGTGCCAGCAGTGCCGGGGAAGGCTATGGCTACACCTTC. Translating it yields CASSAGEGYGYTF.

V is TRBV30 and J is TRBJ2-7; 9 bases map to TRBD1. Germline V gene data show CDR1 as GTSNPN and CDR2 as SVGIG (reference sequence). The CDR3 length is 14 residues. V was clipped by 2 bases and J by 6 bases; unmatched bases: 8. CDR3 DNA sequence: TGTGCCTGGAGTCTCGGACAGGGGATGGTCGAGCAGTACTTC. It translates to CAWSLGQGMVEQYF.

The V and J genes are TRBV6-5 and TRBJ2-2; D perhaps matches TRBD1 (6 bases). The CDR3 has 15 residues. Germline CDR1 and CDR2: MNHEY and SVGAGI. V shed 0 bases and J shed 11 bases, with 16 bases lying between them. The CDR3: CASSYSGTSDGELFF. DNA for the CDR3: TGTGCCAGCAGTTACTCAGGGACATCCGATGGCGAGCTGTTTTTT.

The chain links TRBV2 to TRBJ2-7; D remains unclear. V was cut by 8 bases and J by 6 bases, with 11 bases left in between. The CDR3 extends over 11 amino acids. CDR1 and CDR2 (germline): SNHLY, FYNNEI. CDR3 nucleotide sequence: TGTGCCAGCTCGGAGATTCGCGAGCAGTACTTC. Translation: CASSEIREQYF.

This clone was seen just once. The chain is built from TRBV11-2 and TRBJ1-2, with TRBD1 as a possible D gene (5 bases). With 0 bases removed from V and 0 bases from J, the gap between germline ends came to 14 bases. CDR1 is SGHAT and CDR2 is FQNNGV in the germline V gene. This CDR3 is built from 17 residues. The CDR3 region has the DNA TGTGCCAGCAGCTTAGATTCAGGGCAGGCCGCTAACTATGGCTACACCTTC. Translating it yields CASSLDSGQAANYGYTF. Supplemented by reference TRBV11-2 and TRBJ1-2, the full variable domain reads EAGVAQSPRYKIIEKRQSVAFWCNPISGHATLYWYQQILGQGPKLLIQFQNNGVVDDSQLPKDRFSAERLKGVDSTLKIQPAKLEDSAVYLCASSLDSGQAANYGYTFGSGTRLTVV.

The J gene is TRBJ1-3, the V gene TRBV6-5, with D tentatively TRBD1 (6 bases). The germline V gene has CDR1 MNHEY and CDR2 SVGAGI. The CDR3 consists of 15 residues. V lost 8 bases and J 0 bases, leaving 14 bases between the germline ends. This CDR3 is CASRGGPISGNTIYF. The CDR3 nucleotides are TGTGCCAGCCGAGGGGGACCGATCTCTGGAAACACCATATATTTT.

The V gene is TRBV19, the J gene TRBJ1-3; 8 nucleotides line up with TRBD1. Per germline, CDR1 LNHDA and CDR2 SQIVND (reference sequence). V was pared by 6 bases and J by 3 bases, with 7 bases of the junction left unmatched. The CDR3 runs 15 residues. CDR3 amino acids: CASSRRGRDGNTIYF. The CDR3 nucleotides read TGTGCCAGTAGCCGCAGGGGGCGTGATGGAAACACCATATATTTT.

The rearrangement links TRBV7-8 to TRBJ2-2; the D is unclear. V was shortened by 2 bases and J by 7 bases, with 20 bases between the two germline ends. CDR1 and CDR2 (germline): SGHVS, FQNEAQ. This CDR3 is 17 amino acids long. CDR3 DNA: TGTGCCAGCAGCTTATACAAGAGAGCCGAGCGTATCGGGGAGCTGTTTTTT. Protein: CASSLYKRAERIGELFF.